These T cell receptor beta chains were read from a single sample in a study of regulatory T cells in long-lasting Graves disease. TCRdb ran MiXCR on the multiplex PCR reads and lists one entry per CDR3 protein. The table has a few hundred thousand distinct CDR3 sequences, roughly a quarter seen once. The sequencing here drew on peripheral blood mononuclear cells (PBMCs), taken when the disease was refractory, from a patient treated with antithyroid drugs. These receptors were taken from a female donor with Graves disease. The CDR3 runs from the conserved cysteine through the conserved F or W. D genes are given only for firm matches. Where a row states a size, it is once, few, many or the class of an expanded clone; other rows omit it.

abundance	v_gene	j_gene	d_gene	CDR3nt	CDR3aa
many	TRBV20-1	TRBJ1-2	NA	TGCAGTGCTAGAAACCTGGGGTTAAGTGGCTACACCTTC	CSARNLGLSGYTF
many	TRBV12-3/TRBV12-4	TRBJ2-7	NA	TGTGCCAGCAGTATACAGGGATCCTACGAGCAGTACTTC	CASSIQGSYEQYF
many	TRBV12-3/TRBV12-4	TRBJ1-1	NA	TGTGCCAGCAGTTTAACATTGAACACTGAAGCTTTCTTT	CASSLTLNTEAFF
many	TRBV20-1	TRBJ2-7	NA	TGCAGTGCTAGAATGGGACACGTCCCCTACGAGCAGTACTTC	CSARMGHVPYEQYF
NA	TRBV3-1	TRBJ1-1	NA	TGTGCCAGCAGCCAAGAGTGGGAAAACTCCCAAGCTTTCTTT	CASSQEWENSQAFF
few	TRBV30	TRBJ1-6	NA	TGTGCCTGGAGTGTACTCGGGGATTCACCCCTCCACTTT	CAWSVLGDSPLHF
NA	TRBV14	TRBJ2-2	NA	TGTGCCAGCAGCCATAGTCCCGTCACCGGGGAGCTGTTTTTT	CASSHSPVTGELFF
many	TRBV12-3/TRBV12-4	TRBJ1-2	TRBD1	TGTGCCAGCAGTCATACAGGGGACTATGGCTACACCTTC	CASSHTGDYGYTF
few	TRBV12-3/TRBV12-4	TRBJ2-2	NA	TGTGCCAGCAGTTTATCTGAGACCGGGGAGCTGTTTTTT	CASSLSETGELFF
NA	TRBV18	TRBJ1-4	TRBD1	TGTGCCAGCTCACCATCGACAGGGGGCCTAACTAATGAAAAACTGTTTTTT	CASSPSTGGLTNEKLFF
few	TRBV7-2	TRBJ1-5	NA	TGTGCCAGCAGCTTATTTTGGGGAGGAGGTAGTCAGCCCCAGCATTTT	CASSLFWGGGSQPQHF
NA	TRBV12-3/TRBV12-4	TRBJ2-7	NA	TGTGCCAGCAGTTTTTCCATCGACGAGCAGTACTTC	CASSFSIDEQYF
few	TRBV6-2/TRBV6-3	TRBJ2-7	TRBD2	TGTGCCAGCAGTGAATTGAGCGGGAAACCGTACTTC	CASSELSGKPYF
many	TRBV28	TRBJ2-5	NA	TGTGCCAGCAGTTTGACCAGCGTCGGGCTGGAGACCCAGTACTTC	CASSLTSVGLETQYF
many	TRBV6-1	TRBJ1-2	TRBD1	TGTGCCAGCAGTCAGAGCAGGGGGCGCCGACCTTCTGGCTACACCTTC	CASSQSRGRRPSGYTF
many	TRBV27	TRBJ2-7	TRBD2	TGTGCCAGCAGTTCCATTGGGACTAGCGGGATCTACGAGCAGTACTTC	CASSSIGTSGIYEQYF
NA	TRBV4-1	TRBJ1-2	NA	TGCGCCAGCAGCCAAATACAGGGTAGGAACTATGGCTACACCTTC	CASSQIQGRNYGYTF
once	TRBV10-3	TRBJ2-1	TRBD2	TGTGCCACCCTGGGACTAGCGGCCCATGTTGAGCAGTTCTTC	CATLGLAAHVEQFF
many	TRBV7-3	TRBJ2-2	TRBD2	TGTGCCAGCGGGGGACTAGCGGGTTCCGGGGAGCTGTTTTTT	CASGGLAGSGELFF
NA	TRBV10-3	TRBJ1-4	NA	TGTGCCATCAGTAACGGACTGGATGAAAAACTGTTTTTT	CAISNGLDEKLFF